This TCR beta chain is from a study of blood T cell repertoires in COVID-19. Whole-study context: Samples of COVID-19 (acute and convalescent) were obtained from the United States, Italy and Spain.

The CDR3 spans 14 residues. Between the trimmed V and J ends, which lost 0 bases and 5 bases, there was a span of 10 bases. Germline values: CDR1 SEHNR, CDR2 FQNEAQ (reference sequence). Using immunoSEQ multiplex PCR, the repertoire was profiled, and TCRdb retains in-frame clones only, with some absent. Of about 410,000 clones detected, roughly 90% appear once; the ten largest clones hold roughly 1.4%. This rearrangement joins TRBV7-9 to TRBJ2-5; D is perhaps TRBD1 (5 bases). Sequencing was done on a sample of peripheral blood. This sequence originates from a woman aged 25-40 years with active or convalescent COVID-19. CDR3 region: CASSLAGLGETQYF. The CDR3 region has the DNA TGTGCCAGCAGCTTAGCGGGGCTTGGGGAGACCCAGTACTTC.